This TCR beta chain is from a study of cytomegalovirus exposure and HLA in healthy donors. CDR3 length equals 14 residues. Germline V gives CDR1 SQVTM, CDR2 ANQGSEA. With V trimmed by 3 bases and J by 5 bases, 9 bases remained unmatched. A note on this clone: Its antigen is currently unknown.

A multiplex PCR was run with 60 Vbeta primers and 13 Jbeta primers. Only in-frame clones appear in the TCRdb table, and some are missing; sequencing was by immunoSEQ multiplex PCR. In the table there are about 89,000 clones, about 80% of which are singletons. The study's findings and limits: It was shown in a later analysis that HLA-associated TCR beta chains were more clonally expanded than other, equally common chains. Immune exposure information comprised only CMV serostatus. The listing of some 170 TCR beta chains classed them as cytomegalovirus-associated. Exclusion applied to some V segments, including TRBV6-2 and TRBV6-3, as they were indistinguishable.

What was sequenced was PBMCs. This chain connects TRBV29-1 to TRBJ2-5; TRBD1 aligns across 7 bases. This clonotype was sampled from a male donor in good health and CMV-seronegative. The CDR3 nucleotides are TGCAGCGTTGAGAGAACAGGGGAATGGGAGACCCAGTACTTC. This encodes CSVERTGEWETQYF.